One sample yielded the 20 T cell receptor beta chains listed below, sequenced in a study of OX40 agonist ivuxolimab in advanced cancers. TCRdb keeps only in-frame clones here, not all; method: immunoSEQ multiplex PCR. The sample lists about 51,000 clones, about 86% occurring once. The starting material was CD4+ or CD8+ T cells sorted from blood, obtained in a trial of the OX40 agonist ivuxolimab. These receptors were collected from an adult with an advanced solid tumor such as melanoma, head and neck, liver or kidney cancer.

The rearrangement uses TRBV27 and TRBJ2-5; possibly TRBD1 for D (5 bases). The CDR3 totals 12 residues. Germline CDR1 reads MNHEY; CDR2 reads SMNVEV (reference sequence). The V and J ends lost 7 bases and 8 bases respectively, with 14 bases between them. The CDR3 DNA reads as TGTGCCAGCAAAGACAGCGAATCCACCCAGTACTTC. As protein: CASKDSESTQYF.

The chain carries TRBV21-1 and TRBJ2-7; whether TRBD1, the table's D call, matches the DNA was not checked. TRBV21-1 is annotated as a pseudogene. There are 15 residues in the CDR3. CDR3 protein: CASSNGTGHPYEQYF. Written as DNA, the CDR3 is TGTGCCAGCAGCAATGGGACAGGGCATCCCTACGAGCAGTACTTC.

This chain's CDR3 is CASSLGSRTASNQPQHF. The CDR3 DNA reads TGTGCCAGCAGCTTAGGCTCACGGACGGCCAGTAATCAGCCCCAGCATTTT. The J gene is TRBJ1-5, the V gene TRBV7-6; no clear D gene. V gave up 1 base and J gave up 4 bases, with 17 bases separating them. The germline CDR1 and CDR2 sequences are SGHVS and FNYEAQ. The CDR3 spans 17 residues.

The V gene is TRBV6-6, the J gene TRBJ1-6; a weak D match, TRBD1 (6 bases). Germline values: CDR1 MNHNY, CDR2 SVGAGI (reference sequence). This CDR3 region has 16 residues. V gave up 6 bases and J gave up 4 bases, with 16 bases separating them. CDR3 sequence: CASSSGAPGYNSPLHF. The CDR3 coding sequence is TGTGCCAGCAGCTCGGGGGCCCCGGGGTATAATTCACCCCTCCACTTT.

The chain recombines TRBV10-3 with TRBJ1-5, with a possible D match to TRBD1 (5 bases). The germline V gene has CDR1 ENHRY and CDR2 SYGVKD. The CDR3 is made up of 13 amino acids. Trimming took 6 bases from V and 4 from J, leaving 10 bases between them. Written as DNA, the CDR3 is TGTGCCATCAGGGCCGGGGCTAATCAGCCCCAGCATTTT. Translated: CAIRAGANQPQHF.

V and J are TRBV4-3 and TRBJ2-2, with D possibly matching TRBD2 (6 bases). The germline V gene encodes CDR1 LGHNA and CDR2 YSLEER. The CDR3 extends over 17 amino acids. V was trimmed by 0 bases and J by 5 bases, leaving 16 bases between them. CDR3 sequence: CASSQDRETRRTGELFF. The CDR3, as DNA: TGCGCCAGCAGCCAAGATCGGGAGACAAGGCGGACCGGGGAGCTGTTTTTT.

The rearrangement uses TRBV10-2 and TRBJ2-6; 7 nucleotides align to TRBD1. V trimming: 4 bases; J trimming: 3 bases; junction bases outside the gene matches: 9. The CDR3 consists of 17 residues. Germline CDR1 is WSHSY and CDR2 is SAAADI. The CDR3: CASSGITGEVGANVLTF. Written as DNA, the CDR3 is TGCGCCAGCAGTGGGATAACAGGGGAAGTTGGGGCCAACGTCCTGACTTTC.

The V and J genes are TRBV6-5 and TRBJ1-3; no clear D. Germline V lookup: CDR1 MNHEY, CDR2 SVGAGI. This CDR3 has 13 amino acids. Trimming removed 2 bases from V and 0 bases from J, with 2 bases in between. CDR3 DNA: TGTGCCAGCAGTTACGCCTCTGGAAACACCATATATTTT. Its translation: CASSYASGNTIYF.

The V and J genes are TRBV4-2 and TRBJ2-3; D may be TRBD1 or TRBD2 (6 bases each). CDR1 is LGHNA and CDR2 is YNFKEQ in the germline V gene. Trimming took off 1 base at V and 6 bases at J, with 8 bases between the two ends. This CDR3 comprises 13 residues. The CDR3 loop reads CASSQGRGDTQYF. The CDR3 nucleotides are TGTGCCAGCAGCCAAGGGAGGGGGGATACGCAGTATTTT.

This chain connects TRBV5-1 to TRBJ2-7; TRBD2 aligns across 10 bases. This CDR3 has 15 amino acids. Trimming took 3 bases from V and 0 from J; bases not matched to a gene: 3. Germline V gene lookup returns CDR1 SGHRS and CDR2 YFSETQ. The CDR3 reads CASSSSGGTSYEQYF. The CDR3 bases are TGCGCCAGCAGCTCTAGCGGGGGAACCTCCTACGAGCAGTACTTC.

This clone has a single count. The chain has TRBV2 and TRBJ2-3; TRBD2 is a possible D gene (6 bases). The length of the CDR3 is 19 residues. Trimming left V 4 bases short and J 3 bases short, with 26 bases between. Per the germline V gene, CDR1 is SNHLY and CDR2 is FYNNEI. For the CDR3, the DNA is TGTGCCAGCAGTGGCCGGAGCTACGACGCGGGGATTGGTACAGATACGCAGTATTTT. This sequence encodes CASSGRSYDAGIGTDTQYF.

The chain carries TRBV19 and TRBJ2-2; no definite D call. The germline V and J ends were trimmed by 6 bases and 0 bases, with 8 bases remaining between them. This CDR3 is built from 14 residues. The germline gives CDR1 LNHDA, CDR2 SQIVND (reference sequence). The CDR3 loop reads CASSRISNTGELFF. DNA of the CDR3: TGTGCCAGTAGCAGGATATCGAACACCGGGGAGCTGTTTTTT.

V usage is TRBV7-2 and J usage is TRBJ2-2; weak D call: TRBD2 (5 bases). V dropped 4 bases and J dropped 4 bases, with 10 bases sitting between them. Germline V gene lookup returns CDR1 SGHTA and CDR2 FQGNSA. This CDR3 region has 14 residues. The chain's CDR3 is CASSWAGGTGELFF. In DNA form, the CDR3 reads TGTGCCAGCAGCTGGGCGGGTGGCACCGGGGAGCTGTTTTTT.

The chain couples TRBV7-2 to TRBJ1-5; TRBD1 might be the D (5 bases). This CDR3 is built from 17 residues. Germline lookup yields CDR1 SGHTA and CDR2 FQGNSA. V was trimmed by 5 bases and J by 0 bases, leaving 17 bases between them. CDR3 amino acids: CASSPSQGQYSNQPQHF. The CDR3 DNA sequence: TGTGCCAGCAGCCCGTCCCAGGGTCAGTATAGCAATCAGCCCCAGCATTTT.

The genes are TRBV7-9 and TRBJ2-1; D possibly corresponds to TRBD1 (6 bases). This CDR3 comprises 15 residues. CDR1 is SEHNR and CDR2 is FQNEAQ in the germline V gene (reference sequence). V was shortened by 5 bases and J by 6 bases, with 17 bases between the two germline ends. The CDR3 DNA reads TGTGCCAGCAGCCCAACCCGGGGCAGGGGCAATGAGCAGTTCTTC. The encoded protein is CASSPTRGRGNEQFF.

This chain connects TRBV4-1 to TRBJ2-4; D is undetermined. CDR1 and CDR2 from the germline V gene are MGHRA and YSYEKL. The CDR3 runs to 14 residues. V was clipped by 5 bases and J by 4 bases, with 12 bases between them. The CDR3 reads CASSDDQAKNIQYF. CDR3 bases: TGCGCCAGCAGCGATGACCAGGCTAAAAACATTCAGTACTTC.

CDR3 bases: TGCGCCAGCAGCGTCGGACAGGCGGGCGAGCCCCAGCATTTT. Protein: CASSVGQAGEPQHF. The genes are TRBV5-1 and TRBJ1-5, with 7 bases fitting TRBD1. Trimming cost V 4 bases and J 8 bases; bases outside gene matches: 9. This CDR3 spans 14 amino acids. CDR1 SGHRS and CDR2 YFSETQ come from the germline V gene.

This chain links TRBV7-2 with TRBJ2-5, with D possibly matching TRBD2 (6 bases). CDR3 length: 15 amino acids. V was cut by 5 bases and J by 2 bases, with 15 bases left in between. CDR1 is SGHTA and CDR2 is FQGNSA in the germline V gene. The CDR3 sequence is CASSGLRGSQETQYF. The CDR3 DNA is TGTGCCAGCAGCGGCCTGCGGGGTTCACAAGAGACCCAGTACTTC. Filled out from reference TRBV7-2 and TRBJ2-5, the complete variable domain reads GAGVSQSPSNKVTEKGKDVELRCDPISGHTALYWYRQSLGQGLEFLIYFQGNSAPDKSGLPSDRFSAERTGGSVSTLTIQRTQQEDSAVYLCASSGLRGSQETQYFGPGTRLLVL.

The V and J genes are TRBV5-4 and TRBJ2-5, with D maybe TRBD1 (6 bases). In germline, CDR1 is SGHNT, CDR2 YYREEE (reference sequence). The CDR3 length is 14 residues. Trimming pared 4 bases from V and 5 bases from J, leaving 15 bases between. CDR3 DNA sequence: TGTGCCAGCAGCCCCAAACAGGGCTTGGAGACCCAGTACTTC. This sequence encodes CASSPKQGLETQYF.

The chain couples TRBV23-1 to TRBJ2-5; D is undetermined. TRBV23-1 is classed as an ORF, of uncertain function. The CDR3 length is 13 residues. V lost 2 bases and J 3 bases, leaving 7 bases between the germline ends. CDR3 in DNA: TGCGCCAGCAGTCAAGATACCAAAGAGACCCAGTACTTC. Translating it yields CASSQDTKETQYF.